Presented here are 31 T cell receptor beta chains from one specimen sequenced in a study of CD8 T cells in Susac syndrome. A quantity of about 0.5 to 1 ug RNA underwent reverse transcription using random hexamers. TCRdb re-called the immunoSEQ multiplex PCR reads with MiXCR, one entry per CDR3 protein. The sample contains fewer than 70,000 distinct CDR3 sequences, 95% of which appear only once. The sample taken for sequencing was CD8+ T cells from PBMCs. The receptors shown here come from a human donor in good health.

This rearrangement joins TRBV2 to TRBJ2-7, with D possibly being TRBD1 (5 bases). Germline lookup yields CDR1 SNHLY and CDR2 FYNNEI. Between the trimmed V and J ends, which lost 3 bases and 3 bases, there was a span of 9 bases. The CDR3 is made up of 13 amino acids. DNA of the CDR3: TGTGCCAGCAGTGATATAACAGGCTACGAGCAGTACGTC. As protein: CASSDITGYEQYV.

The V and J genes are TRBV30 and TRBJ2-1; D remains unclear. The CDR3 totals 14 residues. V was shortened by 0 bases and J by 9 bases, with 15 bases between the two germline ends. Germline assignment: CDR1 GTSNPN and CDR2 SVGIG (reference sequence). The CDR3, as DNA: TGTGCCTGGAGTGTTACTCGCGCAGCCCTTGAGCAGTTCTTC. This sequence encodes CAWSVTRAALEQFF.

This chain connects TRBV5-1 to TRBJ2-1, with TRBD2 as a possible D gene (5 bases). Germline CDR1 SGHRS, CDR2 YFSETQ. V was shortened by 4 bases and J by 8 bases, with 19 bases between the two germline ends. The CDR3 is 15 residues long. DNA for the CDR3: TGCGCCAGCAGCCTCGCATACCTCTTGGGAGATGAGCAGTTCTTC. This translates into CASSLAYLLGDEQFF. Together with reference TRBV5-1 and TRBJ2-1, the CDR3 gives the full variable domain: KAGVTQTPRYLIKTRGQQVTLSCSPISGHRSVSWYQQTPGQGLQFLFEYFSETQRNKGNFPGRFSGRQFSNSRSEMNVSTLELGDSALYLCASSLAYLLGDEQFFGPGTRLTVL.

CDR3: CSVEDQVPGARNIQYF. In DNA form, the CDR3 reads TGCAGCGTTGAAGATCAGGTTCCGGGGGCTCGAAACATTCAGTACTTC. V gene TRBV29-1 combines with J gene TRBJ2-4; D is tentatively TRBD1 or TRBD2 (6 bases each). The CDR3 sequence is 16 residues long. Trimming removed 0 bases from V and 6 bases from J, with 18 bases in between. In germline, CDR1 is SQVTM, CDR2 ANQGSEA.

In DNA form, the CDR3 reads TGTGCCAGCAGCACGGGCCCGGGCGCTGAAGCTTTCTTT. This encodes CASSTGPGAEAFF. The J gene is TRBJ1-1, the V gene TRBV5-6; D is unresolved. CDR1 SGHDT and CDR2 YYEEEE come from the germline V gene. There are 13 residues in the CDR3. The V gene lost 4 bases and the J gene lost 6 bases, with 13 bases spanning the gap.

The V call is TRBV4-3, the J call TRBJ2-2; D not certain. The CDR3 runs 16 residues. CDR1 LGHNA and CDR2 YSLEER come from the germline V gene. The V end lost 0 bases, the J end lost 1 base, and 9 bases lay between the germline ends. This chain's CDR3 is CASSQDRRQNTGELFF. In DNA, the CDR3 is TGCGCCAGCAGCCAAGATCGGAGACAGAACACCGGGGAGCTGTTTTTT.

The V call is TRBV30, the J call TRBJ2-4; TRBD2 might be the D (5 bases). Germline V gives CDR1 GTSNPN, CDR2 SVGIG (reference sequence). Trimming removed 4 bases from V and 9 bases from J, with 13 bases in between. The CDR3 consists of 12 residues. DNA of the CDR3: TGTGCCTGGACTCCGGCGGGTGGCATTCAGTACTTC. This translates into CAWTPAGGIQYF.

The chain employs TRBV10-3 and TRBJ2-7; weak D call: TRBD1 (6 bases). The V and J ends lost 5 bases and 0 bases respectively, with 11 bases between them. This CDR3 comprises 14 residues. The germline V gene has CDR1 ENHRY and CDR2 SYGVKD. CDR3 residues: CAISIQGPSYEQYF. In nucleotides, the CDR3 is TGTGCCATCAGTATACAGGGACCCTCCTACGAGCAGTACTTC.

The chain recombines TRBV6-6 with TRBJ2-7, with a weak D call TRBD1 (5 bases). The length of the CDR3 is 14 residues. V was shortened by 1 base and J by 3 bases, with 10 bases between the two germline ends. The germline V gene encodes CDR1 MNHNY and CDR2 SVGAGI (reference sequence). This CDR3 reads CASSYLDRSYEQYF. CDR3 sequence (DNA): TGTGCCAGCAGTTACTTAGACAGAAGCTACGAGCAGTACTTC.

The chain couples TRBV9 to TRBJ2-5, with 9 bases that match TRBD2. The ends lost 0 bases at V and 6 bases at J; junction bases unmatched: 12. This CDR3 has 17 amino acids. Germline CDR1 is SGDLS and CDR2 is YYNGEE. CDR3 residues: CASSVASSGITAKTQYF. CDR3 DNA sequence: TGTGCCAGCAGCGTAGCGTCTAGCGGGATTACTGCGAAGACCCAGTACTTC.

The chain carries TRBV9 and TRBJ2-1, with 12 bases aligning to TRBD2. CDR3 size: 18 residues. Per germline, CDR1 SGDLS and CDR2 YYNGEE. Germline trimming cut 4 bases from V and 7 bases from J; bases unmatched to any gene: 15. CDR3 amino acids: CASSPVTSGGDTWNEQFF. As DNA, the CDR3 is TGTGCCAGCAGCCCAGTGACTAGCGGGGGTGACACCTGGAATGAGCAGTTCTTC.

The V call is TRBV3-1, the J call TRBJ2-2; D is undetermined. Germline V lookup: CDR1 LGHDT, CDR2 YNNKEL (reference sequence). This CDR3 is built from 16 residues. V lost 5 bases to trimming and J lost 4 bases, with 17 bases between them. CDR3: CASSAPVTQPTGELFF. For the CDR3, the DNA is TGTGCCAGCAGCGCGCCCGTAACTCAACCCACCGGGGAGCTGTTTTTT.

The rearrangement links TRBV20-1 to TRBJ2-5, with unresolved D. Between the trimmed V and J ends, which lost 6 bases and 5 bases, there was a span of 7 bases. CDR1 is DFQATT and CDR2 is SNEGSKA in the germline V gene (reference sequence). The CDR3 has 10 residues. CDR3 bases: TGCAGTGCCCCCTTCGAGACCCAGTACTTC. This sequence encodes CSAPFETQYF.

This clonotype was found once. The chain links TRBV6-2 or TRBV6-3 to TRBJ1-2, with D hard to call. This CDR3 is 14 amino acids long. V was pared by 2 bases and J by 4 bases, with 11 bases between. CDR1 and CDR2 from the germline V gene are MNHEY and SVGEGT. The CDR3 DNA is TGTGCCAGCAGTTACCCGGCGGGCAGCTATGGCTACACCTTC. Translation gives CASSYPAGSYGYTF.

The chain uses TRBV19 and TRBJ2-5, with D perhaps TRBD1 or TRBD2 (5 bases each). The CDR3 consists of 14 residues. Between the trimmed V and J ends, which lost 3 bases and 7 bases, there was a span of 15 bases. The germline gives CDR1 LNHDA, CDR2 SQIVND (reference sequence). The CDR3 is CASSIGAGGGTQYF. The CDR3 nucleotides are TGTGCCAGTAGTATTGGGGCCGGTGGAGGGACCCAGTACTTC.

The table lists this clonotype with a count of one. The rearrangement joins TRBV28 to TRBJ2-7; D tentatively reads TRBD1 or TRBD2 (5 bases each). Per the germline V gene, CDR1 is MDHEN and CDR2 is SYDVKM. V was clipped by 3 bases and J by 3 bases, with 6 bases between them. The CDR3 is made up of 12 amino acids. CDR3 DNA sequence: TGTGCCAGCAGTTTGGGGGTCTACGAGCAGTACGTC. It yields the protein CASSLGVYEQYV.

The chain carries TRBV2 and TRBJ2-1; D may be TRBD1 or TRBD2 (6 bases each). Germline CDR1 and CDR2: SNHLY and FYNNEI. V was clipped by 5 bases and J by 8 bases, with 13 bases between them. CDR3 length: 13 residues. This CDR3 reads CASSWGAGDEQFF. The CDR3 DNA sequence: TGTGCCAGCAGTTGGGGGGCCGGGGATGAGCAGTTCTTC.

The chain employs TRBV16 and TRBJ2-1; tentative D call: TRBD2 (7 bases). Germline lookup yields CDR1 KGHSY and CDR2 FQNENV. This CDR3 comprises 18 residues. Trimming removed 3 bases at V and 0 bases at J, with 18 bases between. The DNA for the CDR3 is TGTGCCAGCAGCCATCCTCGAGGGGGGGCAGGCTCCTACAATGAGCAGTTCTTC. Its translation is CASSHPRGGAGSYNEQFF.

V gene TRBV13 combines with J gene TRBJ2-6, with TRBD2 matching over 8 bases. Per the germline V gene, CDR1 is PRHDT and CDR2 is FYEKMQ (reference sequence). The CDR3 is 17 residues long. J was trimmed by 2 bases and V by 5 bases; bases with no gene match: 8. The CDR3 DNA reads TGTGCCAGCAGCCATAGCGGGGCTACGGCTGGGGCCAACGTCCTGACTTTC. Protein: CASSHSGATAGANVLTF.

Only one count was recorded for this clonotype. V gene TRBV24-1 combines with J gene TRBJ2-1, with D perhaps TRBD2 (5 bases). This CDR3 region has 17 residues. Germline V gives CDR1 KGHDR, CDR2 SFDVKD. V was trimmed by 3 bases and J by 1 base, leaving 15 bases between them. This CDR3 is CATSDPLDGDSYNEQFF. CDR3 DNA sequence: TGTGCCACCAGTGATCCGCTGGACGGGGATTCCTACAATGAGCAGTTCTTC.

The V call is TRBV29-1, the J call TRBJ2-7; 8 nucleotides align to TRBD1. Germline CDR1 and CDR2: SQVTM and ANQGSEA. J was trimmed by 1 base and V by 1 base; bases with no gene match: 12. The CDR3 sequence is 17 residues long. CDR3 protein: CSVEGEVGQGASYEQYF. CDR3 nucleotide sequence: TGCAGCGTTGAAGGTGAAGTGGGTCAGGGGGCATCCTACGAGCAGTACTTC.

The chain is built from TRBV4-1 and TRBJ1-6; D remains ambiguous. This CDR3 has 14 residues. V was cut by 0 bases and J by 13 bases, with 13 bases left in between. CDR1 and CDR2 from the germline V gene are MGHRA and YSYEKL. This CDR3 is CASSQDITSRPLHF. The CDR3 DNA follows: TGCGCCAGCAGCCAAGATATAACTTCTAGGCCCCTCCACTTT.

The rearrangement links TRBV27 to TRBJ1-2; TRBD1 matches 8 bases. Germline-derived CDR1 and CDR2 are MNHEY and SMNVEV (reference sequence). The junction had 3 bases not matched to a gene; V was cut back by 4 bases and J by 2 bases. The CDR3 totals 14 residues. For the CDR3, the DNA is TGTGCCAGCAGTTCCCGGACAGGGAACTATGGCTACACCTTC. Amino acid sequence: CASSSRTGNYGYTF.

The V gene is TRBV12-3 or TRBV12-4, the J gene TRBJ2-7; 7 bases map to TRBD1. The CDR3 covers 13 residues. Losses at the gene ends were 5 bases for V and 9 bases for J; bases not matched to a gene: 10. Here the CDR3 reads CASSARGTEGQYF. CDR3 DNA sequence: TGTGCCAGCAGTGCTCGTGGGACAGAGGGGCAGTACTTC.

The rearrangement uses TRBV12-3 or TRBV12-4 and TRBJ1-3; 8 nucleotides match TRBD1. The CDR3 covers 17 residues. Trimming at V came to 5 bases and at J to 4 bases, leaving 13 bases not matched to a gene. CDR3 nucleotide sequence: TGTGCCAGCAGTCCCAGGGGGCGTTCAGGGGCGGGAAACACCATATATTTT. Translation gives CASSPRGRSGAGNTIYF.

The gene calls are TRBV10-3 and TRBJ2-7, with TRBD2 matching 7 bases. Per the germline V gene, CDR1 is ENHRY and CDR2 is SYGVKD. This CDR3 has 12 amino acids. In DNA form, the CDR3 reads TGTGTCACCTCGGGGGGTACCTACGAGCAGTACGTC. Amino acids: CVTSGGTYEQYV.

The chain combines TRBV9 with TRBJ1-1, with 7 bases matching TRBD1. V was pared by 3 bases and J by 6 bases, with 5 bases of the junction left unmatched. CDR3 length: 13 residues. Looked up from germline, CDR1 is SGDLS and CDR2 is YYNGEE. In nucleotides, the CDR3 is TGTGCCAGCAGCGGGAACCAGGGGGCTGAAGCTTTCTTT. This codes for CASSGNQGAEAFF. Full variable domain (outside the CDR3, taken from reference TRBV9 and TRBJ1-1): DSGVTQTPKHLITATGQRVTLRCSPRSGDLSVYWYQQSLDQGLQFLIQYYNGEERAKGNILERFSAQQFPDLHSELNLSSLELGDSALYFCASSGNQGAEAFFGQGTRLTVV.

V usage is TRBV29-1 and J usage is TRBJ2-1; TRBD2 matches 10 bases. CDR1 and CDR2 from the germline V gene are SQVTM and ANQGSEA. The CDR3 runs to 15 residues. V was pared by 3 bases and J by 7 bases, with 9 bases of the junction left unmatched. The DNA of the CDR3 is TGCAGCGTTGAGCTCCTAGCGGGGGTTGATAATGAGCAGTTCTTC. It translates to CSVELLAGVDNEQFF.

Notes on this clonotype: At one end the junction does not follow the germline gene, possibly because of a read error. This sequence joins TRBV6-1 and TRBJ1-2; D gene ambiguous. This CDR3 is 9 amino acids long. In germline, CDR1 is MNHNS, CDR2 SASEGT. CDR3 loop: CASSTTGSF. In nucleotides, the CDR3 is TGTGCCAGCAGTACGACCGGGTCTTTC.

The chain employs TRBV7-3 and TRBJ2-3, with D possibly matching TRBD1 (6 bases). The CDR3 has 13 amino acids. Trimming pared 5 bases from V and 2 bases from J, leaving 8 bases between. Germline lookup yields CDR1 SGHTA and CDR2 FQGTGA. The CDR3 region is CASSPGVTDTQYF. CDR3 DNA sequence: TGTGCCAGCAGCCCAGGGGTCACAGATACGCAGTATTTT.

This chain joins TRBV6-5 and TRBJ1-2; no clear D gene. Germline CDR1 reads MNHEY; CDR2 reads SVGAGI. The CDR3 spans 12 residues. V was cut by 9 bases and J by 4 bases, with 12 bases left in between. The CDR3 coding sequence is TGTGCCAGTACACCTTCCGGCTATGGCTACACCTTC. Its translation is CASTPSGYGYTF.